This T cell receptor (beta chain) was observed in a study of regulatory T cells in long-lasting Graves disease. As for time point: newly diagnosed GD, antithyroid drugs for less than 3 months. RNA isolated from PBMCs was used to make the TCR library. This clonotype was seen more than once but under ten times. According to the study, TCR beta libraries were built with iRepertoire HTBI primers and CDR3-region Arm-PCR. One entry per CDR3 protein, called by TCRdb with MiXCR from the multiplex PCR reads. Of some 600,000 distinct CDR3 sequences in the sample, around 16% were seen once. This sample was shared with a second study, whose subject was T cells in Graves' hyperthyroidism and ophthalmopathy. From that second work: Separating ophthalmopathy from stable hyperthyroidism was achieved by a 13 V-J model.

Source: peripheral blood mononuclear cells (PBMCs), taken at new diagnosis, from a patient treated with antithyroid drugs. The clonotype originates from a man younger than 35 with Graves disease.

In DNA, the CDR3 is TGCGCCAGCAGCCAAGATCTCTCCGGGGTTACCTACAATGAGCAGTTCTTC. This encodes CASSQDLSGVTYNEQFF. This sequence joins TRBV4-1 and TRBJ2-1, with D perhaps TRBD2 (5 bases). CDR1 MGHRA and CDR2 YSYEKL come from the germline V gene. V dropped 0 bases and J dropped 2 bases, with 14 bases sitting between them. This CDR3 is built from 17 residues.